Listed here are 25 T cell receptor beta chains from one sample, sequenced in a study of shared clonotypes between healthy human individuals (dated by TCRdb to 2020 to 2022). The library was made by the immunoSEQ multiplex PCR assay. The source is immuneACCESS, and TCRdb retained only in-frame sequences with V and J called. Part of the clones is not carried over; for the studies checked, unresolved V genes explain less than half of this, and the remainder is unexplained. The sample records roughly 640,000 clones, 74% of which are singletons. About 1.8% of the sample belongs to the ten largest clones. Sequenced sample: memory CD4+ T cells sorted from blood. The sample's cell subset or site label, decoded: CD45RA-negative fraction. These receptors were taken from a woman aged 25 to 39 in good health.

The genes are TRBV7-9 and TRBJ1-1; D is unclear. The CDR3 is made up of 15 amino acids. Trimming stripped 2 bases from V and 4 bases from J, with 14 bases between. CDR1 is SEHNR and CDR2 is FQNEAQ in the germline V gene (reference sequence). The CDR3 here is CASSLRAGTPTEAFF. CDR3 bases: TGTGCCAGCAGCTTACGAGCGGGCACCCCCACTGAAGCTTTCTTT.

The table lists this clone with a few counts. This sequence joins TRBV2 and TRBJ2-5; possible D gene TRBD1, 6 bases. Per the germline V gene, CDR1 is SNHLY and CDR2 is FYNNEI. The CDR3 consists of 11 residues. The ends were cut back, 7 bases at V and 3 bases at J, with 6 bases in the middle. The CDR3 DNA sequence: TGTGCCAGCAACAGGGAAGAGACCCAGTACTTC. Its translation: CASNREETQYF.

The count of this clone is one. The chain couples TRBV4-1 to TRBJ1-3; D perhaps matches TRBD1 (5 bases). This CDR3 comprises 18 residues. Germline values: CDR1 MGHRA, CDR2 YSYEKL. V was clipped by 4 bases and J by 0 bases, with 19 bases between them. The CDR3 protein is CASSPSRGAGNSGNTIYF. Written as DNA, the CDR3 is TGCGCCAGCAGCCCTTCAAGAGGGGCAGGGAACTCTGGAAACACCATATATTTT.

In nucleotides, the CDR3 is TGCGCCAGCAGCCCAGGACAGGGGGCCTACGAGCAGTACTTC. Residues: CASSPGQGAYEQYF. The V and J genes are TRBV5-1 and TRBJ2-7; the match to TRBD1 covers 10 bases. From germline, CDR1 is SGHRS and CDR2 YFSETQ. The V segment lost 4 bases and the J segment 2 bases; nucleotides outside the gene matches: 3. The CDR3 contains 14 residues. The variable domain in full, with the rest retrieved from reference TRBV5-1 and TRBJ2-7, is KAGVTQTPRYLIKTRGQQVTLSCSPISGHRSVSWYQQTPGQGLQFLFEYFSETQRNKGNFPGRFSGRQFSNSRSEMNVSTLELGDSALYLCASSPGQGAYEQYFGPGTRLTVT.

The chain combines TRBV14 with TRBJ2-5, with TRBD2 identical over 10 bases. Germline CDR1 reads SGHDN; CDR2 reads FVKESK. The CDR3 spans 15 residues. V lost 4 bases to trimming and J lost 4 bases; unmatched junction nucleotides: 6. The CDR3 DNA is TGTGCCAGCAGCCTAAGCGGGAGGGCCTTAGAGACCCAGTACTTC. It translates to CASSLSGRALETQYF.

A remark on this clone: This specimen includes other DNA sequences encoding the same CDR3. The chain couples TRBV7-2 to TRBJ2-2, with TRBD2 as a possible D gene (5 bases). Germline-derived CDR1 and CDR2 are SGHTA and FQGNSA. CDR3 length: 15 residues. Trimming left V 5 bases short and J 3 bases short, with 13 bases between. The chain's CDR3 is CASSPRLGDTGELFF. The DNA of the CDR3 is TGTGCCAGCAGCCCCCGACTGGGAGACACCGGGGAGCTGTTTTTT.

The chain carries TRBV28 and TRBJ1-5; TRBD1 might be the D (6 bases). The length of the CDR3 is 15 residues. The V end was cut by 5 bases, the J end by 12 bases, with 23 bases between. Germline V gene sequence: CDR1 MDHEN, CDR2 SYDVKM. CDR3 residues: CASSTPSRGAGRQHF. CDR3 bases: TGTGCCAGCAGTACCCCCTCCCGGGGGGCCGGCCGCCAGCATTTT.

Note on this clone: The sample holds other DNA sequences that translate to the same CDR3. The chain has TRBV28 and TRBJ1-5, with a tentative D call TRBD1 (6 bases). The CDR3 is 13 amino acids. V was trimmed by 6 bases and J by 4 bases, leaving 10 bases between them. From germline, CDR1 is MDHEN and CDR2 SYDVKM. The CDR3 nucleotides read TGTGCCAGCAGGAGAACAGGGAATCAGCCCCAGCATTTT. Amino acid sequence: CASRRTGNQPQHF.

CDR3 region: CASSSTSVGTDTQYF. The CDR3, as DNA: TGCGCCAGCAGCTCAACTAGCGTCGGCACAGATACGCAGTATTTT. The genes are TRBV5-1 and TRBJ2-3; 7 bases are a match to TRBD2. CDR1 is SGHRS, CDR2 YFSETQ, per germline. CDR3 length: 15 amino acids. Germline trimming cut 3 bases from V and 1 base from J; bases unmatched to any gene: 5. The full variable domain, in which reference TRBV5-1 and TRBJ2-3 provide the parts outside the CDR3, is KAGVTQTPRYLIKTRGQQVTLSCSPISGHRSVSWYQQTPGQGLQFLFEYFSETQRNKGNFPGRFSGRQFSNSRSEMNVSTLELGDSALYLCASSSTSVGTDTQYFGPGTRLTVL.

The V gene is TRBV4-1, the J gene TRBJ2-2; TRBD2 matches at 10 bases. Looked up from germline, CDR1 is MGHRA and CDR2 is YSYEKL. Trimming took 3 bases from V and 7 from J; bases not matched to a gene: 5. There are 15 residues in the CDR3. The CDR3, as DNA: TGCGCCAGCAGCCAGCTAGCGGGAGATGACGGGGAGCTGTTTTTT. It codes for CASSQLAGDDGELFF.

This clone was seen more than once but under ten times. V is TRBV6-5 and J is TRBJ1-5; D ambiguous. Germline CDR1 and CDR2: MNHEY and SVGAGI. V was pared by 3 bases and J by 2 bases, with 11 bases between. The CDR3 spans 15 residues. This CDR3 reads CASSYRASGNQPQHF. Here the CDR3 DNA reads TGTGCCAGCAGTTATCGCGCTTCCGGCAATCAGCCCCAGCATTTT.

This clone was observed a few times. The sample holds other DNA sequences that translate to the same CDR3. The CDR3 here is CAWSEAGHTEAFF. The DNA of the CDR3 is TGTGCCTGGAGTGAGGCAGGGCACACTGAAGCTTTCTTT. J is TRBJ1-1 and V is TRBV30; perhaps TRBD1 as D (5 bases). V was shortened by 1 base and J by 3 bases, with 9 bases between the two germline ends. CDR1 GTSNPN and CDR2 SVGIG come from the germline V gene (reference sequence). This CDR3 spans 13 amino acids.

This chain connects TRBV5-1 to TRBJ2-1; 12 bases agree with TRBD2. J lost 3 bases, V lost 1 base, and 5 bases had no gene match. Germline V gene sequence: CDR1 SGHRS, CDR2 YFSETQ. The CDR3 is 17 amino acids. CDR3 coding DNA: TGCGCCAGCAGCTTGACTAGCGGGAGGTTGAACTACAATGAGCAGTTCTTC. Its translation: CASSLTSGRLNYNEQFF.

The chain uses TRBV5-6 and TRBJ2-3; D is unresolved. Per germline, CDR1 SGHDT and CDR2 YYEEEE. CDR3 length: 14 amino acids. With 4 bases removed from V and 7 bases from J, the gap between germline ends came to 16 bases. The CDR3 DNA reads TGTGCCAGCAGCCAAGGACCCAAGGCGTATACGCAGTATTTT. It is translated as CASSQGPKAYTQYF.

V usage is TRBV7-2 and J usage is TRBJ2-5; 8 bases align to TRBD1. Germline-derived CDR1 and CDR2 are SGHTA and FQGNSA. This CDR3 region has 16 residues. V dropped 5 bases and J dropped 2; count of bases not matched to a gene: 10. The CDR3 loop reads CASSPNPRDRQETQYF. CDR3 coding DNA: TGTGCCAGCAGCCCTAACCCGAGGGACAGGCAAGAGACCCAGTACTTC.

This chain links TRBV2 with TRBJ2-1; unclear D gene. The V end lost 6 bases, the J end lost 0 bases, and 18 bases lay between the germline ends. The CDR3 spans 17 residues. CDR1 and CDR2 from the germline V gene are SNHLY and FYNNEI. This chain's CDR3 is CASSTPTVWVSYNEQFF. CDR3 bases: TGTGCCAGCAGCACACCCACCGTTTGGGTCTCCTACAATGAGCAGTTCTTC.

This clone was seen many times. V and J are TRBV7-9 and TRBJ1-2; the D is unclear. CDR3 length: 11 residues. V was cut by 7 bases and J by 5 bases, with 8 bases left in between. The germline V gene encodes CDR1 SEHNR and CDR2 FQNEAQ (reference sequence). CDR3 coding DNA: TGTGCCAGCACCCCGGGGTATGGCTACACCTTC. It yields the protein CASTPGYGYTF.

The rearrangement joins TRBV11-2 to TRBJ1-5; no firm D call. The CDR3 length is 14 residues. Trimming took 0 bases from V and 4 from J, leaving 7 bases between them. Germline V CDR1 and CDR2: SGHAT, FQNNGV. The CDR3 DNA is TGTGCCAGCAGCTTAGAGATAGGTAATCAGCCCCAGCATTTT. It codes for CASSLEIGNQPQHF.

CDR3: CASSPDRNNQPQHF. CDR3 coding DNA: TGTGCCAGCTCCCCCGACAGGAACAATCAGCCCCAGCATTTT. This sequence joins TRBV18 and TRBJ1-5, with D tentatively TRBD1 (6 bases). The CDR3 totals 14 residues. The V end was cut by 6 bases, the J end by 3 bases, with 12 bases between. Germline CDR1 reads KGHSH; CDR2 reads LQKENI.

The V gene is TRBV29-1, the J gene TRBJ2-1; 10 nucleotides align to TRBD2. J lost 3 bases, V lost 6 bases, and 5 bases had no gene match. The CDR3 totals 14 residues. In germline, CDR1 is SQVTM, CDR2 ANQGSEA. The CDR3 region has the DNA TGCAGCGTATACAGCGGGAGGGGCTACAATGAGCAGTTCTTC. Translated: CSVYSGRGYNEQFF.

The chain is built from TRBV10-1 and TRBJ2-7; D possibly corresponds to TRBD1 (5 bases). CDR3 length: 13 amino acids. Germline V CDR1 and CDR2: WNHNN, SYGVQD (reference sequence). Trimming cost V 8 bases and J 6 bases, with 17 bases left between them. The DNA of the CDR3 is TGCGCCAGCGCTCCGGCAGGGAATGGCGAGCAGTACTTC. Amino acids: CASAPAGNGEQYF.

This clone was detected only a few times. The J gene is TRBJ1-3, the V gene TRBV5-1; possibly TRBD1 for D (5 bases). This CDR3 has 14 amino acids. CDR1 and CDR2 (germline): SGHRS, YFSETQ. The V end lost 5 bases, the J end lost 4 bases, and 13 bases lay between the germline ends. The CDR3 here is CASSKGPEGNTIYF. The CDR3 DNA sequence: TGCGCCAGCAGTAAGGGGCCTGAGGGAAACACCATATATTTT.

The DNA of the CDR3 is TGTGCCACCCACGGGGGGAGCTCCTACAATGAGCAGTTCTTC. It translates to CATHGGSSYNEQFF. This chain joins TRBV18 and TRBJ2-1; 7 nucleotides line up with TRBD2. From germline, CDR1 is KGHSH and CDR2 LQKENI. The CDR3 spans 14 residues. The ends lost 10 bases at V and 0 bases at J; junction bases unmatched: 6.

The chain couples TRBV2 to TRBJ2-5; no definite D call. Trimming took 7 bases from V and 5 from J, leaving 14 bases between them. CDR3 size: 13 residues. Germline CDR1 SNHLY, CDR2 FYNNEI. CDR3 coding DNA: TGTGCCAGCATGCTGTTAGAGGTGGAGACCCAGTACTTC. It specifies CASMLLEVETQYF.

The chain couples TRBV9 to TRBJ2-7, with D unclear. The germline gives CDR1 SGDLS, CDR2 YYNGEE. Trimming pared 1 base from V and 2 bases from J, leaving 10 bases between. The CDR3 loop spans 14 amino acids. The CDR3 coding sequence is TGTGCCAGCAGCGTAACTGACCGGACCTACGAGCAGTACTTC. The encoded protein is CASSVTDRTYEQYF.